This is a list of T cell receptor beta chains from one sample in a study of T cells expressing NK-cell markers. No DNA is given; TCRdb re-called the 5' RACE reads and lists each CDR3 protein once. Its clone listing holds fewer than 200,000 distinct CDR3 sequences. The sample consisted of blood T cells: a sorted CD56 or NKG2C T cell subset, CD4+ or CD8+ T cells, or bulk PBMC T cells (not recorded which). The source is a woman between 18 and 75 years old in good health. CDR3s include the opening cysteine and the closing phenylalanine or tryptophan.

TRBV29-1	TRBJ2-5	CSVVTGTGWYF
TRBV5-6	TRBJ2-2	CASSFSDRLTTGELFF
TRBV7-3	TRBJ2-1	CASGVGDVPRNEQFF
TRBV9	TRBJ2-3	CASSVELAGISDTQYF
TRBV5-1	TRBJ1-2	CASSLRGNYGYTF
TRBV7-7	TRBJ2-1	CASSRDFYNEQFF
TRBV5-1	TRBJ2-1	CASSMARDRLINEQFF
TRBV12-3/TRBV12-4	TRBJ2-4	CASSPRAGTNIQYF
TRBV9	TRBJ2-3	CASSGGTDTQYF
TRBV13	TRBJ2-5	CASSSMGQGLETQYF
TRBV7-2	TRBJ1-2	CASSLGQGRPGYTF
TRBV3-1	TRBJ2-7	CASRFSSGTVSHEQYF
TRBV19	TRBJ2-3	CASSIAVADTQYF
TRBV5-1	TRBJ2-3	CASSLASAGGSTDTQYF
TRBV7-2	TRBJ2-5	CASSPDWGEGGETQYF
TRBV5-1	TRBJ1-6	CASRPTGDNSPLHF
TRBV5-1	TRBJ2-3	CASSLVAPQGTDTQYF
TRBV5-1	TRBJ2-3	CASSLYPGLAVTDTQYF
TRBV7-2	TRBJ1-2	CASSLSATGLLHGYTF
TRBV20-1	TRBJ1-2	CSAREGQVLYGYTF
TRBV3-1	TRBJ1-2	CASSQEPGQGYGYTF
TRBV7-9	TRBJ2-2	CASSFIPRNTGELFF
TRBV11-2	TRBJ2-2	CASSQLLGELFF
TRBV5-1	TRBJ2-2	CASSPGQGASGELFF
TRBV20-1	TRBJ2-1	CSASAVWRSSSYNEQFF
TRBV6-2/TRBV6-3	TRBJ2-3	CASRGLGTDTQYF
TRBV29-1	TRBJ1-1	CSVATENTEAFF
TRBV7-6	TRBJ1-6	CASSPAQDNSPLHF
TRBV28	TRBJ1-4	CASSRGVAPNEKLFF
TRBV20-1	TRBJ2-5	CSVRPGTKETQYF
TRBV12-3/TRBV12-4	TRBJ1-1	CASSFYSRGYTEAFF
TRBV6-1	TRBJ1-2	CASSLHLGQGARLDGYTF
TRBV5-1	TRBJ2-7	CASRGRDRPYEQYF
TRBV2	TRBJ2-3	CASSAVNSRTDTQYF
TRBV20-1	TRBJ2-3	CSARLAGTDTQYF
TRBV3-1	TRBJ2-1	CASSQDSWGRFLYNEQFF
TRBV7-2	TRBJ2-4	CASSLGRGGYDIQYF
TRBV6-1	TRBJ1-5	CASSELDSNQPQHF
TRBV12-3/TRBV12-4	TRBJ2-1	CASSLGAGAGINEQFF
TRBV5-1	TRBJ1-4	CASSSGTGEAEKLFF
TRBV7-9	TRBJ1-5	CASSLKGRQPQHF
TRBV5-6	TRBJ1-5	CASSFKDRNNQPQHF
TRBV20-1	TRBJ1-5	CSAGEALRPQHF
TRBV18	TRBJ1-2	CASSEGQGAPRLMGYTF
TRBV10-3	TRBJ2-5	CAITKDRREAQYF
TRBV28	TRBJ2-7	CASSFGTSGGSYEQYF
TRBV2	TRBJ1-6	CASSAEKNSPLHF
TRBV5-1	TRBJ2-5	CASSLANGGGPGETQYF
TRBV5-4	TRBJ1-2	CASSLNPAQGNYGYTF
TRBV5-1	TRBJ1-2	CASSATGEYAF
TRBV3-1	TRBJ1-6	CASSPFGTGKDSPLHF
TRBV2	TRBJ2-7	CASMIGGHSYEQYF
TRBV20-1	TRBJ2-7	CSATPGAFPYEQYF
TRBV9	TRBJ2-1	CASSVFTGAFSSNEQFF
TRBV19	TRBJ2-1	CATSGGLGKFF
TRBV29-1	TRBJ2-7	CSAAGTGDTEQYF
TRBV4-1	TRBJ1-6	CASSQDQESPLHF
TRBV6-2/TRBV6-3	TRBJ1-5	CASTITGDSNQPQHF
TRBV28	TRBJ1-1	CASSLRAGGWRTEAFF